These 20 T cell receptor beta chains originate from one sample sequenced in a study of naive and memory T cell subsets. An equimolar mix of two oligonucleotides served as the beta constant-region primer for TRBC1 and TRBC2. MiXCR, run by TCRdb on the UMI-ligation and nested PCR reads, gives a single entry per CDR3 protein. The sample comprises tens of thousands of distinct CDR3 sequences, 6% to 7.5% of which are singletons, and about 1.6% rests with the top ten. What was sequenced was central memory CD4+ T cells from blood. The receptors originated from a human donor in good health.

The genes are TRBV6-5 and TRBJ1-2; D is perhaps TRBD1 (5 bases). V shed 6 bases and J shed 4 bases, with 15 bases lying between them. This CDR3 has 14 amino acids. The germline gives CDR1 MNHEY, CDR2 SVGAGI. The CDR3 protein is CASRPDRRAYGYTF. As DNA, the CDR3 is TGTGCCAGCAGACCCGACAGACGGGCCTATGGCTACACCTTC.

This clonotype was detected ten times or more. V and J are TRBV29-1 and TRBJ2-3; no clear D. In germline, CDR1 is SQVTM, CDR2 ANQGSEA. V lost 4 bases to trimming and J lost 0 bases, with 5 bases between them. The CDR3 length is 12 residues. The CDR3, as DNA: TGCAGCGTTGGGGCAAGCACAGATACGCAGTATTTT. Translated, it gives CSVGASTDTQYF.

This clonotype has a handful of counts. The V call is TRBV10-3, the J call TRBJ2-3, with D unclear. This CDR3 region has 11 residues. Germline V gives CDR1 ENHRY, CDR2 SYGVKD. V lost 3 bases to trimming and J lost 7 bases, with 5 bases between them. The CDR3 region is CAISDANTQYF. As DNA, the CDR3 is TGTGCCATCAGTGATGCGAATACGCAGTATTTT.

This clonotype has at least ten counts. The chain links TRBV19 to TRBJ1-2; D call uncertain. CDR1 is LNHDA, CDR2 SQIVND, per germline (reference sequence). CDR3 length equals 16 residues. Between the trimmed V and J ends, which lost 10 bases and 4 bases, there was a span of 25 bases. DNA of the CDR3: TGTGCCACGAACACACCGCGCCCCGACGGAATCTATGGCTACACCTTC. Protein product: CATNTPRPDGIYGYTF.

This clonotype was counted ten times or more. The chain has TRBV7-2 and TRBJ2-3; the D gene is possibly TRBD2 (5 bases). V lost 5 bases and J lost 5, with 23 bases in between. The CDR3 runs 17 residues. The germline V gene encodes CDR1 SGHTA and CDR2 FQGNSA. CDR3 residues: CASSPLGSVQGRDTQYF. The CDR3 DNA sequence: TGTGCCAGCAGCCCCCTTGGGAGCGTCCAAGGGAGAGATACGCAGTATTTT.

This clonotype was detected ten times or more. V is TRBV7-6 and J is TRBJ2-3; 7 bases agree with TRBD2. This CDR3 spans 14 amino acids. With 4 bases clipped from V and 3 bases from J, the junction kept 4 bases outside the gene matches. Germline assignment: CDR1 SGHVS and CDR2 FNYEAQ. The CDR3 spells CASSSPGRTDTQYF. The CDR3 bases are TGTGCCAGCAGCTCCCCCGGGAGGACAGATACGCAGTATTTT.

Many counts were recorded for this clonotype. V usage is TRBV5-1 and J usage is TRBJ2-7; 10 positions agree with TRBD1. The CDR3 is 15 amino acids. Germline CDR1 reads SGHRS; CDR2 reads YFSETQ. V trimming: 4 bases; J trimming: 5 bases; junction bases outside the gene matches: 9. CDR3 region: CASSRGTGVPHEQYF. The CDR3 region has the DNA TGCGCCAGCAGCCGTGGGACAGGGGTTCCCCACGAGCAGTACTTC.

This clonotype was seen many times. V is TRBV12-3 or TRBV12-4 and J is TRBJ2-1, with 7 bases lining up with TRBD2. The CDR3 consists of 14 residues. Trimming took 1 base from V and 9 from J; bases not matched to a gene: 6. The CDR3, as DNA: TGTGCCAGCAGTTTAGGCTTAAGCGGGACTGAGCAGTTCTTC. Protein product: CASSLGLSGTEQFF.

This clonotype was recorded a few times. The CDR3 protein is CSGPGLADNEQFF. CDR3 coding DNA: TGCAGCGGTCCGGGACTAGCGGACAATGAGCAGTTCTTC. The J gene is TRBJ2-1, the V gene TRBV29-1; the match to TRBD2 covers 11 bases. V was clipped by 7 bases and J by 5 bases; unmatched bases: 4. This CDR3 is built from 13 residues. Germline V lookup: CDR1 SQVTM, CDR2 ANQGSEA.

This clonotype was detected ten times or more. The chain joins TRBV5-6 to TRBJ2-4, with 8 bases lining up with TRBD1. Trimming took 3 bases from V and 1 from J; bases not matched to a gene: 0. There are 14 residues in the CDR3. The germline CDR1 and CDR2 sequences are SGHDT and YYEEEE. CDR3 residues: CASSWTGAKNIQYF. The CDR3 region has the DNA TGTGCCAGCAGCTGGACAGGGGCCAAAAACATTCAGTACTTC.

The V gene is TRBV7-9, the J gene TRBJ2-3, with 10 nucleotides matching TRBD1. Trimming removed 3 bases from V and 4 bases from J; junction bases left unmatched: 4. Germline V gene lookup returns CDR1 SEHNR and CDR2 FQNEAQ (reference sequence). The CDR3 covers 15 residues. CDR3 amino acids: CASSFQGQGSDTQYF. The DNA of the CDR3 is TGTGCCAGCAGCTTCCAGGGACAGGGGTCAGATACGCAGTATTTT.

The chain recombines TRBV29-1 with TRBJ2-1, with 16 bases that match TRBD2. This CDR3 is built from 16 residues. Germline CDR1 SQVTM, CDR2 ANQGSEA. V was pared by 7 bases and J by 12 bases, with 15 bases of the junction left unmatched. Written as DNA, the CDR3 is TGCAGCGGGGGGACTAGCGGGGGGGCACAAAGGCGCTGGCAGTTCTTC. It encodes CSGGTSGGAQRRWQFF.

The table lists this clonotype with many counts. The chain joins TRBV11-2 to TRBJ2-7, with 10 bases fitting TRBD2. Germline CDR1 is SGHAT and CDR2 is FQNNGV. The CDR3 consists of 15 residues. With 8 bases clipped from V and 3 bases from J, the junction kept 10 bases outside the gene matches. The CDR3 nucleotides are TGTGCCAGCGGATTTCCGGGACTAGCGTACTACGAGCAGTACTTC. It is translated as CASGFPGLAYYEQYF.

This clonotype occurred many times. The chain combines TRBV18 with TRBJ1-1; a possible D gene is TRBD1 (6 bases). V lost 2 bases to trimming and J lost 7 bases, with 11 bases between them. Germline V gene data show CDR1 as KGHSH and CDR2 as LQKENI. The CDR3 consists of 13 residues. The CDR3 loop reads CASSPDLTGEAFF. The DNA for the CDR3 is TGTGCCAGCTCACCAGATCTGACAGGTGAAGCTTTCTTT. Full variable domain (outside the CDR3, taken from reference TRBV18 and TRBJ1-1): NAGVMQNPRHLVRRRGQEARLRCSPMKGHSHVYWYRQLPEEGLKFMVYLQKENIIDESGMPKERFSAEFPKEGPSILRIQQVVRGDSAAYFCASSPDLTGEAFFGQGTRLTVV.

On this clonotype itself: Just one base apart from a much larger clone, this may be a read error. The chain links TRBV28 to TRBJ1-5; tentative D call: TRBD1 (5 bases). The CDR3 runs to 16 residues. The germline V gene encodes CDR1 MDHEN and CDR2 SYDVKM. CDR3 nucleotide sequence: TGTGCCAGCACCTACCTGGGACGGAATAGCAATCAGCCCCTGCATTTT. Protein sequence: CASTYLGRNSNQPLHF.

V and J are TRBV7-2 and TRBJ1-6; 10 bases align to TRBD1. The germline gives CDR1 SGHTA, CDR2 FQGNSA. The CDR3 covers 15 residues. The ends lost 4 bases at V and 10 bases at J; junction bases unmatched: 7. The chain's CDR3 is CASSYRQGARSPLHF. For the CDR3, the DNA is TGTGCCAGCAGCTACCGACAGGGGGCAAGATCACCCCTCCACTTT. Full variable domain (missing parts from reference TRBV7-2 and TRBJ1-6): GAGVSQSPSNKVTEKGKDVELRCDPISGHTALYWYRQSLGQGLEFLIYFQGNSAPDKSGLPSDRFSAERTGGSVSTLTIQRTQQEDSAVYLCASSYRQGARSPLHFGNGTRLTVT.

This clonotype was picked up many times. The chain uses TRBV7-2 and TRBJ2-7; 12 bases agree with TRBD2. The V segment lost 3 bases and the J segment 3 bases; nucleotides outside the gene matches: 9. The germline gives CDR1 SGHTA, CDR2 FQGNSA. The CDR3 contains 17 residues. In DNA, the CDR3 is TGTGCCAGCAGCTTTACTAGCGGGGGGTTCAGGAGCTACGAGCAGTACTTC. Translated: CASSFTSGGFRSYEQYF.

This clonotype occurred many times. The chain recombines TRBV7-3 with TRBJ1-1; no firm D call. Trimming pared 3 bases from V and 1 base from J, leaving 9 bases between. CDR3 size: 14 residues. Germline lookup yields CDR1 SGHTA and CDR2 FQGTGA. The CDR3 loop is CASSFDGPNTEAFF. CDR3 bases: TGTGCCAGCAGCTTTGACGGGCCGAACACTGAAGCTTTCTTT.

This clonotype has just a few counts. This chain connects TRBV3-1 to TRBJ2-1, with D uncertain. CDR3 length equals 15 residues. Trimming took off 4 bases at V and 6 bases at J, with 16 bases between the two ends. Per germline, CDR1 LGHDT and CDR2 YNNKEL (reference sequence). In DNA, the CDR3 is TGTGCCAGCAGCCCCCAGACCAAGGTCGGCAATGAGCAGTTCTTC. This sequence encodes CASSPQTKVGNEQFF.

This clonotype was seen repeatedly, ten times or more. V gene TRBV7-2 combines with J gene TRBJ1-4; D is perhaps TRBD1 (6 bases). Deletions cut 5 bases from V and 8 bases from J, with 18 bases between. The CDR3 runs to 15 residues. In germline, CDR1 is SGHTA, CDR2 FQGNSA. CDR3 region: CASSRTGSDGEKLFF. The CDR3 DNA reads TGTGCCAGCAGCCGTACAGGGTCTGACGGGGAAAAACTGTTTTTT.